The 6 T cell receptor beta chains reported below all come from one sample, sequenced in a study of regulatory T cells in long-lasting Graves disease. Described time point: newly diagnosed GD, antithyroid drugs for less than 3 months. The TCR library was prepared using RNA isolated from PBMCs. Relying on iRepertoire HTBI primers and Arm-PCR of CDR3 regions, the team built TCR beta libraries. One entry per CDR3 protein, called by TCRdb with MiXCR from the multiplex PCR reads. Among a few hundred thousand distinct CDR3 sequences listed, over 15% were seen once. These records were also assigned to another study, of T cells in Graves' hyperthyroidism and ophthalmopathy.

The sequenced sample was peripheral blood mononuclear cells (PBMCs), obtained at new diagnosis, from a patient treated with antithyroid drugs. These receptors were obtained from a man aged 40-49 years with Graves disease.

A note on this clonotype: The junction shows a germline mismatch at one end, possibly a read error. The CDR3 sequence: CSAEGSTGAFF. CDR3 nucleotide sequence: TGCAGTGCCGAGGGGAGTACTGGAGCTTTCTTT. V gene TRBV20-1 combines with J gene TRBJ1-1, with D maybe TRBD1 (5 bases). The germline V gene has CDR1 DFQATT and CDR2 SNEGSKA (reference sequence). CDR3 length equals 11 residues.

The V gene is TRBV20-1, the J gene TRBJ2-1; the match to TRBD2 covers 11 bases. The CDR3 is 14 amino acids. The J segment lost 5 bases and the V segment lost 7 bases, leaving 7 bases of the junction unmatched. Germline CDR1 is DFQATT and CDR2 is SNEGSKA (reference sequence). The CDR3 sequence is CSGSLAGGNNEQFF. The DNA for the CDR3 is TGCAGTGGGTCCCTAGCGGGGGGTAACAATGAGCAGTTCTTC.

This clonotype was detected ten times or more. The chain employs TRBV15 and TRBJ2-2, with TRBD1 identical over 8 bases. The CDR3 runs to 16 residues. Germline V lookup: CDR1 LNHNV, CDR2 YYDKDF (reference sequence). With 5 bases clipped from V and 2 bases from J, the junction kept 7 bases outside the gene matches. The CDR3 coding sequence is TGTGCCACCAGCGTCAGGGGGCCTGCCAACACCGGGGAGCTGTTTTTT. Protein: CATSVRGPANTGELFF.

This clonotype was observed a handful of times. The chain is built from TRBV12-3 or TRBV12-4 and TRBJ1-1; D possibly corresponds to TRBD1 (5 bases). V was pared by 3 bases and J by 0 bases, with 11 bases between. The CDR3 has 15 amino acids. CDR3 sequence: CASSFGWGMNTEAFF. The CDR3 DNA sequence: TGTGCCAGCAGTTTTGGTTGGGGCATGAACACTGAAGCTTTCTTT.

The chain carries TRBV7-8 and TRBJ1-2; 8 bases align to TRBD1. The V gene end was trimmed by 1 base and the J gene end by 4 bases; junction bases not matched to a gene: 2. This CDR3 has 14 amino acids. Germline V gives CDR1 SGHVS, CDR2 FQNEAQ. CDR3 sequence reads: CASSLVDRGYGYTF. The CDR3 DNA sequence: TGTGCCAGCAGCTTAGTCGACAGGGGCTATGGCTACACCTTC.

This clonotype was picked up a small number of times. The chain combines TRBV7-2 with TRBJ2-1; TRBD2 matches 15 bases. The J call may be faulty, since TRBJ2-5 better matches the DNA end. Looked up from germline, CDR1 is SGHTA and CDR2 is FQGNSA. The CDR3 has 17 residues. DNA of the CDR3: TGTGCCAGCAGCCCACGGACTAGCGGGGGGGCCGCAGAGACCCAGTACTTC. Translated, it gives CASSPRTSGGAAETQYF.